One and the same sample provided the 8 T cell receptor beta chains below, sequenced in a study of blood T cell repertoires in COVID-19. The assay was immunoSEQ multiplex PCR, and TCRdb's table has in-frame clones only and misses some. Among approximately 180,000 clones listed, around 76% were seen once. Sequencing was done on a sample of PBMCs or T cells enriched from blood (not recorded which). The source of these receptors is a woman aged 50 to 60 with acute COVID-19.

This chain uses TRBV6-1 with TRBJ1-6, with D possibly TRBD1 on 5 matching bases. The CDR3 length is 13 residues. Germline CDR1 reads MNHNS; CDR2 reads SASEGT. V was clipped by 1 base and J by 13 bases, with 11 bases between them. The CDR3 DNA follows: TGTGCCAGCAGTGAAGGGGGGGGAAGGCCCCTCCACTTT. This gives the protein CASSEGGGRPLHF.

In its sample, this clone was seen once. This chain connects TRBV6-5 to TRBJ2-5, with a possible D match to TRBD2 (5 bases). Between the trimmed V and J ends, which lost 4 bases and 2 bases, there was a span of 17 bases. Germline CDR1 and CDR2: MNHEY and SVGAGI. The CDR3 consists of 16 residues. This CDR3 is CASSFNGIRPQETQYF. The CDR3 coding sequence is TGTGCCAGCAGTTTTAACGGGATCCGGCCGCAAGAGACCCAGTACTTC.

V gene TRBV19 combines with J gene TRBJ2-7; D is perhaps TRBD1 (5 bases). This CDR3 contains 15 residues. Germline CDR1 LNHDA, CDR2 SQIVND (reference sequence). V lost 4 bases to trimming and J lost 3 bases, with 16 bases between them. CDR3 nucleotide sequence: TGTGCCAGTAGTAAGGGGTCCGACGGTATCTACGAGCAGTACGTC. Translating gives CASSKGSDGIYEQYV.

The rearrangement uses TRBV19 and TRBJ1-6; 11 positions agree with TRBD1. Unmatched junction bases numbered 5, after V lost 6 bases and J lost 7 bases. Germline V gene data show CDR1 as LNHDA and CDR2 as SQIVND (reference sequence). The length of the CDR3 is 15 residues. The CDR3 coding sequence is TGTGCCAGTAGGGATCGGACAGGGGGCAATTCACCCCTCCACTTT. Its translation: CASRDRTGGNSPLHF.

The J gene is TRBJ1-1, the V gene TRBV10-3; the match to TRBD1 covers 8 bases. CDR1 is ENHRY and CDR2 is SYGVKD in the germline V gene. The CDR3 sequence is 15 residues long. The V gene end was trimmed by 3 bases and the J gene end by 4 bases; junction bases not matched to a gene: 7. Here the CDR3 reads CAISDRGQGGTEAFF. The CDR3 coding sequence is TGTGCCATCAGTGACAGGGGGCAAGGGGGCACTGAAGCTTTCTTT.

DNA for the CDR3: TGTGCCAGCAGGACAGGGTTGGAGTCACCCCTCCACTTT. It yields the protein CASRTGLESPLHF. This sequence joins TRBV27 and TRBJ1-6, with 7 bases fitting TRBD1. The CDR3 contains 13 residues. V lost 6 bases and J lost 10; bases outside the gene matches: 6. CDR1 is MNHEY, CDR2 SMNVEV, per germline (reference sequence).

The V call is TRBV10-1, the J call TRBJ2-5; tentative D call: TRBD2 (5 bases). The CDR3 is 11 amino acids. Per germline, CDR1 WNHNN and CDR2 SYGVQD (reference sequence). V lost 10 bases to trimming and J lost 10 bases, with 16 bases between them. CDR3 sequence: CANVGIRGQYF. CDR3 coding DNA: TGCGCCAACGTCGGAATCCGGGGCCAGTACTTC.

The genes are TRBV23-1 and TRBJ1-2; 8 positions match TRBD1. Being an ORF, TRBV23-1 has a function that is uncertain. This CDR3 is 16 amino acids long. V was pared by 5 bases and J by 2 bases, with 10 bases of the junction left unmatched. CDR3 protein: CASSKNRGKVNYGYTF. The CDR3 DNA follows: TGCGCCAGCAGTAAAAACAGGGGGAAGGTAAACTATGGCTACACCTTC.